Listed below are T cell receptor beta chains from one sample, sequenced in a study of T cell repertoires in cytomegalovirus infection. Each CDR3 protein is one row after TCRdb ran MiXCR on the reads. The sample holds approximately 630,000 distinct CDR3 sequences, approximately 25% seen once. Sequenced sample: CD8+ T cells from PBMCs. These receptors all come from a human donor in good health (CMV status not recorded). Some clones in this sample may be carry-over from other donors' samples. CDR3s include the opening cysteine and the closing phenylalanine or tryptophan. Each record gives: V gene, J gene, D gene, clone size, CDR3 protein, CDR3 DNA. A D gene is named only where the DNA matches it firmly. Size is stated for part of the rows, as once, few or many counts, or as a class when the clone is expanded.

V gene: TRBV27; J gene: TRBJ1-3; D gene: TRBD1; clone size: -; CDR3 protein: CASSVGTAGNTIYF; CDR3 DNA: TGTGCCAGCAGTGTAGGGACAGCTGGAAACACCATATATTTT
V gene: TRBV12-5; J gene: TRBJ1-1; D gene: -; clone size: many; CDR3 protein: CASGLVGGEPMNTEAFF; CDR3 DNA: TGTGCTAGTGGTTTGGTAGGGGGAGAGCCCATGAACACTGAAGCTTTCTTT
V gene: TRBV9; J gene: TRBJ1-2; D gene: -; clone size: -; CDR3 protein: CASSVADGGPYTF; CDR3 DNA: TGTGCCAGCAGCGTAGCCGACGGCGGTCCCTACACCTTC
V gene: TRBV6-2/TRBV6-3; J gene: TRBJ2-1; D gene: -; clone size: many; CDR3 protein: CASSTNNEQFF; CDR3 DNA: TGTGCCAGCAGTACAAACAATGAGCAGTTCTTC
V gene: TRBV6-2/TRBV6-3; J gene: TRBJ2-2; D gene: -; clone size: once; CDR3 protein: CASSYLETATGELFF; CDR3 DNA: TGTGCCAGCAGTTACTTGGAGACAGCCACCGGGGAGCTGTTTTTT
V gene: TRBV7-2; J gene: TRBJ2-7; D gene: -; clone size: many; CDR3 protein: CASSFIQGVYEQYF; CDR3 DNA: TGTGCCAGCAGCTTTATCCAGGGAGTGTACGAGCAGTACTTC
V gene: TRBV6-5; J gene: TRBJ2-3; D gene: -; clone size: few; CDR3 protein: CASSYSTFTDTQYF; CDR3 DNA: TGTGCCAGCAGTTACTCGACCTTCACAGATACGCAGTATTTT
V gene: TRBV5-4; J gene: TRBJ2-1; D gene: TRBD2; clone size: few; CDR3 protein: CASSSSGGGSYNEQFF; CDR3 DNA: TGTGCCAGCTCCTCCAGTGGCGGGGGGAGCTACAATGAGCAGTTCTTC
V gene: TRBV28; J gene: TRBJ2-1; D gene: TRBD2; clone size: many; CDR3 protein: CASRAVASGGGEQFF; CDR3 DNA: TGTGCCAGCAGAGCAGTGGCTAGCGGGGGTGGTGAGCAGTTCTTC
V gene: TRBV7-3; J gene: TRBJ2-1; D gene: -; clone size: many; CDR3 protein: CASSLLGRSSYNEQFF; CDR3 DNA: TGTGCCAGCAGCTTGCTTGGACGAAGCTCCTACAATGAGCAGTTCTTC
V gene: TRBV7-8; J gene: TRBJ1-3; D gene: TRBD1; clone size: many; CDR3 protein: CASSLSQGNSGNTIYF; CDR3 DNA: TGTGCCAGCAGCCTTTCACAGGGGAACTCTGGAAACACCATATATTTT
V gene: TRBV6-5; J gene: TRBJ1-4; D gene: TRBD1; clone size: -; CDR3 protein: CASRSDRETATNEKLFF; CDR3 DNA: TGTGCCAGCAGATCTGACAGGGAGACTGCAACTAATGAAAAACTGTTTTTT
V gene: TRBV15; J gene: TRBJ2-7; D gene: -; clone size: -; CDR3 protein: CATSRDRSMAYEQYF; CDR3 DNA: TGTGCCACCAGCAGAGATCGGTCCATGGCCTACGAGCAGTACTTC
V gene: TRBV19; J gene: TRBJ2-5; D gene: -; clone size: -; CDR3 protein: CASSKRAIQETQYF; CDR3 DNA: TGTGCCAGTAGTAAGCGGGCGATACAAGAGACCCAGTACTTC
V gene: TRBV4-2; J gene: TRBJ1-1; D gene: -; clone size: many; CDR3 protein: CASSQGAGPTEAFF; CDR3 DNA: TGTGCCAGCAGCCAAGGGGCCGGGCCCACTGAAGCTTTCTTT
V gene: TRBV4-1; J gene: TRBJ2-5; D gene: TRBD2; clone size: many; CDR3 protein: CASSHLAGVKETQYF; CDR3 DNA: TGCGCCAGCAGCCATCTAGCGGGGGTCAAAGAGACCCAGTACTTC
V gene: TRBV7-6; J gene: TRBJ2-5; D gene: -; clone size: few; CDR3 protein: CASSLVGDLGTQYF; CDR3 DNA: TGTGCCAGCAGCTTAGTGGGGGATTTAGGGACCCAGTACTTC
V gene: TRBV5-1; J gene: TRBJ2-1; D gene: TRBD2; clone size: few; CDR3 protein: CASTERGIIYNEQFF; CDR3 DNA: TGCGCCAGCACCGAGCGGGGGATTATCTACAATGAGCAGTTCTTC
V gene: TRBV7-4; J gene: TRBJ1-4; D gene: -; clone size: many; CDR3 protein: CASSLGRVNEKLFF; CDR3 DNA: TGTGCCAGCAGCCTCGGACGGGTTAATGAAAAACTGTTTTTT
V gene: TRBV19; J gene: TRBJ1-1; D gene: TRBD1; clone size: -; CDR3 protein: CASNPGGTLPNTEAFF; CDR3 DNA: TGTGCCAGTAACCCAGGGGGGACATTACCGAACACTGAAGCTTTCTTT
V gene: TRBV19; J gene: TRBJ2-3; D gene: -; clone size: few; CDR3 protein: CASTHYGTDTQYF; CDR3 DNA: TGTGCCAGTACCCATTATGGAACAGATACGCAGTATTTT
V gene: TRBV7-9; J gene: TRBJ1-1; D gene: -; clone size: -; CDR3 protein: CASSPTGQTEAFF; CDR3 DNA: TGTGCCAGCAGCCCTACGGGCCAGACTGAAGCTTTCTTT
V gene: TRBV27; J gene: TRBJ2-3; D gene: TRBD1; clone size: -; CDR3 protein: CASSQTGQGPITDTQYF; CDR3 DNA: TGTGCCAGCAGTCAAACGGGACAGGGACCCATCACAGATACGCAGTATTTT
V gene: TRBV7-9; J gene: TRBJ1-1; D gene: -; clone size: -; CDR3 protein: CANSAGNTEAFF; CDR3 DNA: TGTGCCAACAGCGCGGGGAACACTGAAGCTTTCTTT
V gene: TRBV27; J gene: TRBJ1-2; D gene: -; clone size: once; CDR3 protein: CASSRRDPRAGYTF; CDR3 DNA: TGTGCCAGCAGTCGCCGGGACCCTAGAGCGGGCTACACCTTC
V gene: TRBV19; J gene: TRBJ1-1; D gene: -; clone size: few; CDR3 protein: CASSMTQITEAFF; CDR3 DNA: TGTGCCAGTAGTATGACGCAGATCACTGAAGCTTTCTTT
V gene: TRBV7-2; J gene: TRBJ1-6; D gene: -; clone size: many; CDR3 protein: CASSLNPGIWPGSNSPLHF; CDR3 DNA: TGTGCCAGCAGCTTAAATCCTGGGATCTGGCCGGGATCTAATTCACCCCTCCACTTT
V gene: TRBV6-6; J gene: TRBJ1-6; D gene: -; clone size: -; CDR3 protein: CASSYPLGAENSPLHF; CDR3 DNA: TGTGCCAGCAGTTACCCCCTCGGAGCAGAAAATTCACCCCTCCACTTT
V gene: TRBV4-1; J gene: TRBJ2-7; D gene: -; clone size: few; CDR3 protein: CASSQDQLFYEQYF; CDR3 DNA: TGCGCCAGCAGCCAAGACCAGCTTTTTTACGAGCAGTACTTC
V gene: TRBV18; J gene: TRBJ2-2; D gene: -; clone size: few; CDR3 protein: CASSPNWGGTETGELFF; CDR3 DNA: TGTGCCAGCTCACCGAATTGGGGCGGGACTGAGACCGGGGAGCTGTTTTTT